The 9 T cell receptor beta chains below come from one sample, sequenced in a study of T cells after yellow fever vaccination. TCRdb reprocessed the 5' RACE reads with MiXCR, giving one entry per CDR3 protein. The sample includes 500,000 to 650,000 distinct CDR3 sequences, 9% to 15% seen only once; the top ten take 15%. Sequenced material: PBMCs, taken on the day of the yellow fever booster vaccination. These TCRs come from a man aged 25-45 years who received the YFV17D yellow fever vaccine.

The DNA for the CDR3 is TGTGCCAGCTCCCCGATTCCCTCCTACAATGAGCAGTTCTTC. Its translation is CASSPIPSYNEQFF. The chain joins TRBV18 to TRBJ2-1; D gene ambiguous. Trimming left V 6 bases short and J 0 bases short, with 9 bases between. This CDR3 is 14 amino acids long. CDR1 is KGHSH and CDR2 is LQKENI in the germline V gene.

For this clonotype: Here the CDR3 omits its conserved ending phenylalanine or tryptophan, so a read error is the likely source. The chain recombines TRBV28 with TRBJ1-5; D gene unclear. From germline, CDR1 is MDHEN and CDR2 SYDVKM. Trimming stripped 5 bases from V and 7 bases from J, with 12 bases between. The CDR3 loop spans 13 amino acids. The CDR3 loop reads CASSPSRAQPQHY. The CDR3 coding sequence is TGTGCCAGCAGTCCGTCGCGGGCCCAGCCCCAGCATTAT.

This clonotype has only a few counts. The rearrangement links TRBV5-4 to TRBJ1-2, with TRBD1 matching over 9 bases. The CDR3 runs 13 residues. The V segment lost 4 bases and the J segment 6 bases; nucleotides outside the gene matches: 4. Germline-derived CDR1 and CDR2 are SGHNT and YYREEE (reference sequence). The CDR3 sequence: CASSAWTGDGYTF. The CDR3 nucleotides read TGTGCCAGCAGCGCCTGGACAGGGGATGGCTACACCTTC.

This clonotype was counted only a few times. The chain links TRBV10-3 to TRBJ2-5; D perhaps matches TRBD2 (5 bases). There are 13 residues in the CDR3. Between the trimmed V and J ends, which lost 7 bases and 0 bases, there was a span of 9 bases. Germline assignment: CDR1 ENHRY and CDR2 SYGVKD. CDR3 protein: CAINSGDQETQYF. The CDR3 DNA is TGTGCCATCAACTCCGGGGACCAAGAGACCCAGTACTTC.

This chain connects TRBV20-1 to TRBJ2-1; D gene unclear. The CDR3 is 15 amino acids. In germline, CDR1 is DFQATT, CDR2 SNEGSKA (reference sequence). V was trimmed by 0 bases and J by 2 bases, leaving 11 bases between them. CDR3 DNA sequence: TGCAGTGCTAGAGATCGTGGCGTTACCTACAATGAGCAGTTCTTC. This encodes CSARDRGVTYNEQFF.

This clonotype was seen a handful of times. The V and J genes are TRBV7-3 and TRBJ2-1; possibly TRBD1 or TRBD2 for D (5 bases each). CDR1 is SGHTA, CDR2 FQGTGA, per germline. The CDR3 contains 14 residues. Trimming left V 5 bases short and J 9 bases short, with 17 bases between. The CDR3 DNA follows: TGTGCCAGCAGCATCAGGGCCCCGGGGAGTGAGCAGTTCTTC. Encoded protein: CASSIRAPGSEQFF. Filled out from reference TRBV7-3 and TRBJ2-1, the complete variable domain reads GAGVSQTPSNKVTEKGKYVELRCDPISGHTALYWYRQSLGQGPEFLIYFQGTGAADDSGLPNDRFFAVRPEGSVSTLKIQRTERGDSAVYLCASSIRAPGSEQFFGPGTRLTVL.

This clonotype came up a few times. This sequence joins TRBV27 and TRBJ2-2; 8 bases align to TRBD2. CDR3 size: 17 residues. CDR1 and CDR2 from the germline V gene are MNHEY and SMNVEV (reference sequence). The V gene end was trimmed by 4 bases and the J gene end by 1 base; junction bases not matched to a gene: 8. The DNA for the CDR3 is TGTGCCAGCAGTTCCCGAGCTAGCGGGCTGAACACCGGGGAGCTGTTTTTT. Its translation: CASSSRASGLNTGELFF.

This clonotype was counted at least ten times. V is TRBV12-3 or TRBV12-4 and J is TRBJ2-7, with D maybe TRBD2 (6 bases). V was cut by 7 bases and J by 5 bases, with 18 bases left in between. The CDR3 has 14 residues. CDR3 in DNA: TGTGCCAGCACCTTCGGGAGATCTAGCCACGAGCAGTACTTC. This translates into CASTFGRSSHEQYF.

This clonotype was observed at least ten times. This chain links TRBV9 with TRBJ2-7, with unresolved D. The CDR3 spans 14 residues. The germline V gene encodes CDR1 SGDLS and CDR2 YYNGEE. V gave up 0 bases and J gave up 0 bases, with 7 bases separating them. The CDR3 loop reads CASSVGVSSYEQYF. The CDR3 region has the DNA TGTGCCAGCAGCGTAGGGGTCAGCTCCTACGAGCAGTACTTC.